The next 6 T cell receptor beta chains were all read from a single sample in a study of T cell repertoires in cytomegalovirus infection. What these receptors recognize is not known. TCRdb used MiXCR to reprocess the reads, holding one entry per CDR3 protein. The table includes approximately 280,000 distinct CDR3 sequences, 22% detected once. The sequenced sample was cultured PBMCs, obtained from culture after CMV antigen stimulation. The receptors were sampled from a human donor in good health (CMV status not recorded). Some clones in this sample may be carry-over from other donors' samples.

The sample holds many counts of this clonotype. This chain joins TRBV5-6 and TRBJ1-2; D call uncertain. Germline CDR1 SGHDT, CDR2 YYEEEE. Trimming cost V 1 base and J 9 bases, with 13 bases left between them. The CDR3 is made up of 13 amino acids. CDR3: CASSLTASRSYTF. The CDR3 nucleotides read TGTGCCAGCAGCTTGACGGCCTCTAGAAGCTACACCTTC.

The gene calls are TRBV12-5 and TRBJ2-6; tentative D call: TRBD2 (6 bases). From germline, CDR1 is LGHNT and CDR2 FRNRAP. The ends were cut back, 3 bases at V and 0 bases at J, with 12 bases in the middle. The CDR3 has 17 residues. The DNA for the CDR3 is TGTGCTAGTGGTTTAACCCGGCGGGACTCTGGGGCCAACGTCCTGACTTTC. Encoded protein: CASGLTRRDSGANVLTF.

This rearrangement joins TRBV6-2 or TRBV6-3 to TRBJ1-5; 8 positions agree with TRBD1. Germline V gene lookup returns CDR1 MNHEY and CDR2 SVGEGT. The CDR3 contains 15 residues. With V trimmed by 6 bases and J by 0 bases, 4 bases remained unmatched. CDR3 in amino acids: CASRGTGGSNQPQHF. CDR3 coding DNA: TGTGCCAGCAGGGGCACAGGGGGTAGCAATCAGCCCCAGCATTTT.

This rearrangement joins TRBV6-1 to TRBJ1-1; D call uncertain. The length of the CDR3 is 13 residues. V was pared by 2 bases and J by 6 bases, with 10 bases between. Germline CDR1 MNHNS, CDR2 SASEGT. In DNA, the CDR3 is TGTGCCAGCAGTGAAAGGTCACCCCCTGAAGCTTTCTTT. Protein sequence: CASSERSPPEAFF.

The chain has TRBV6-1 and TRBJ2-2; D possibly matches TRBD1 or TRBD2 (5 bases each). Trimming took off 7 bases at V and 1 base at J, with 16 bases between the two ends. The CDR3 is 16 residues long. The germline V gene encodes CDR1 MNHNS and CDR2 SASEGT. The CDR3 DNA sequence: TGTGCCAGCAACGGTTATGGGACGCTGAACACCGGGGAGCTGTTTTTT. Translating it yields CASNGYGTLNTGELFF.

This clonotype was detected ten times or more. The rearrangement uses TRBV28 and TRBJ2-4; TRBD2 agrees at 14 bases. Unmatched junction bases numbered 15, after V lost 7 bases and J lost 1 base. The length of the CDR3 is 20 residues. Germline loops: CDR1 MDHEN, CDR2 SYDVKM. The CDR3 bases are TGTGCCAGCACCTCTACCCCGACTAGCGGGAGGGATGCGGCCAAAAACATTCAGTACTTC. Translating it yields CASTSTPTSGRDAAKNIQYF.